This T cell receptor (beta chain) was identified during a study of T cell responses to AZD1222 COVID-19 vaccine. Overall study findings and caveats: Epitopes outside B.1.351 and B.1.1.7 mutated regions reportedly drew nearly half of spike TCRs. At baseline, just five to seven AZD1222 recipients tested seropositive.

V was clipped by 4 bases and J by 0 bases, with 16 bases between them. The length of the CDR3 is 17 residues. Germline CDR1 WNHNN, CDR2 SYGVQD (reference sequence). Regarding this clone: The antigen is unknown.

The method was immunoSEQ multiplex PCR; TCRdb's version includes in-frame clones alone and lacks a portion of them. Of around 120,000 clones listed, around 90% were seen once; the top ten hold more than 7.5%. This receptor was identified in an adult in good health. This specimen was peripheral blood, taken on day 0 of AZD1222 vaccination. The chain recombines TRBV10-1 with TRBJ1-5; D gene ambiguous. This CDR3 is CASSATTAKYSNQPQHF. CDR3 nucleotides: TGCGCCAGCAGTGCCACAACGGCTAAATATAGCAATCAGCCCCAGCATTTT.